Below are 21 T cell receptor beta chains sequenced from a single sample in a study of PD-1 blockade in mismatch repair-deficient tumors (TCRdb year 2017). Library method: the immunoSEQ multiplex PCR assay. This immuneACCESS table, as held by TCRdb, lists in-frame sequences with V and J called but not all clones. Of the missing ones, under half trace to an unresolved V gene in checked studies; the others have no known cause. The sample table holds about 100,000 clones, of which 82% were seen once. The ten largest account for 6.3% of the sample. Here the sequenced sample was peripheral blood, taken roughly eight months after starting pembrolizumab. These receptors were collected from an adult with mismatch repair-deficient cancer.

The CDR3 region has the DNA TGTGCCAGCAGCTTGGAACAGGGGGCGCTTGGAGCTTTCTTT. This sequence encodes CASSLEQGALGAFF. The chain employs TRBV5-5 and TRBJ1-1; 9 positions match TRBD1. Trimming took 0 bases from V and 10 from J; bases not matched to a gene: 7. Germline lookup yields CDR1 SGHKS and CDR2 YYEKEE (reference sequence). The CDR3 is 14 residues long.

The chain recombines TRBV6-1 with TRBJ2-7; weak D call: TRBD2 (5 bases). There are 14 residues in the CDR3. Trimming removed 7 bases at V and 2 bases at J, with 15 bases between. Per germline, CDR1 MNHNS and CDR2 SASEGT. This CDR3 reads CASTPEGGPYEQYF. In DNA form, the CDR3 reads TGTGCCAGCACCCCAGAGGGCGGACCCTACGAGCAGTACTTC.

The rearrangement links TRBV7-8 to TRBJ2-1; TRBD2 agrees at 8 bases. Per the germline V gene, CDR1 is SGHVS and CDR2 is FQNEAQ. Trimming at V came to 0 bases and at J to 9 bases, leaving 7 bases not matched to a gene. The CDR3 extends over 15 amino acids. CDR3 in DNA: TGTGCCAGCAGCTTAGCGGGGGCGGGGGGCCTTGAGCAGTTCTTC. It translates to CASSLAGAGGLEQFF. Complete variable domain (other parts from reference TRBV7-8 and TRBJ2-1): GAGVSQSPRYKVAKRGQDVALRCDPISGHVSLFWYQQALGQGPEFLTYFQNEAQLDKSGLPSDRFFAERPEGSVSTLKIQRTQQEDSAVYLCASSLAGAGGLEQFFGPGTRLTVL.

This clone has only a few counts. CDR3 loop: CASRGGNTEAFF. The CDR3 nucleotides are TGTGCCAGCAGGGGGGGGAACACTGAAGCTTTCTTT. The V gene is TRBV6-5, the J gene TRBJ1-1, with a tentative D call TRBD1 (5 bases). V was shortened by 6 bases and J by 1 base, with 6 bases between the two germline ends. The CDR3 is made up of 12 amino acids. Germline V lookup: CDR1 MNHEY, CDR2 SVGAGI.

CDR3 nucleotide sequence: TGTGCCAGCAGCTCATTCCACGGAATGGATAGCAATCAGCCCCAGCATTTT. This encodes CASSSFHGMDSNQPQHF. This rearrangement joins TRBV21-1 to TRBJ1-5. TRBV21-1 is recorded as a pseudogene. The CDR3 consists of 17 residues.

The J gene is TRBJ1-2, the V gene TRBV14; 7 bases are a match to TRBD1. Trimming removed 1 base from V and 4 bases from J; junction bases left unmatched: 3. This CDR3 contains 14 residues. Germline CDR1 SGHDN, CDR2 FVKESK. This chain's CDR3 is CASSQGQGGYGYTF. CDR3 nucleotides: TGTGCCAGCAGCCAAGGACAGGGTGGCTATGGCTACACCTTC.

Here the CDR3 DNA reads TGTGCCTGGAGTGCCCCCAGCTCTGGGGCCAACGTCCTGACTTTC. Translation: CAWSAPSSGANVLTF. This chain links TRBV30 with TRBJ2-6; D is uncertain. The V end was cut by 1 base, the J end by 0 bases, with 7 bases between. Per the germline V gene, CDR1 is GTSNPN and CDR2 is SVGIG (reference sequence). This CDR3 region has 15 residues.

This chain links TRBV7-8 with TRBJ2-7, with 9 nucleotides matching TRBD2. The V gene end was trimmed by 10 bases and the J gene end by 5 bases; junction bases not matched to a gene: 9. The CDR3 contains 13 residues. Germline V lookup: CDR1 SGHVS, CDR2 FQNEAQ. CDR3 coding DNA: TGTGCCACGGGGCGGGAGGGCCGCAACGAGCAGTACTTC. Translated: CATGREGRNEQYF. Full variable domain (outside the CDR3, taken from reference TRBV7-8 and TRBJ2-7): GAGVSQSPRYKVAKRGQDVALRCDPISGHVSLFWYQQALGQGPEFLTYFQNEAQLDKSGLPSDRFFAERPEGSVSTLKIQRTQQEDSAVYLCATGREGRNEQYFGPGTRLTVT.

The chain joins TRBV29-1 to TRBJ1-5; TRBD1 aligns across 9 bases. The junction had 5 bases not matched to a gene; V was cut back by 6 bases and J by 5 bases. Germline assignment: CDR1 SQVTM and CDR2 ANQGSEA. The CDR3 length is 13 residues. The CDR3 nucleotides are TGCAGCGTCGGGGACAGGGCGGATCAGCCCCAGCATTTT. It codes for CSVGDRADQPQHF. Full variable domain (missing parts from reference TRBV29-1 and TRBJ1-5): SAVISQKPSRDICQRGTSLTIQCQVDSQVTMMFWYRQQPGQSLTLIATANQGSEATYESGFVIDKFPISRPNLTFSTLTVSNMSPEDSSIYLCSVGDRADQPQHFGDGTRLSIL.

V gene TRBV2 combines with J gene TRBJ2-7; D might be TRBD1 (6 bases). Germline assignment: CDR1 SNHLY and CDR2 FYNNEI. The CDR3 has 14 amino acids. The V and J ends lost 3 bases and 5 bases respectively, with 14 bases between them. The CDR3 DNA sequence: TGTGCCAGCAGTGAGTGGCAGGGGATCCACGAGCAGTACTTC. It codes for CASSEWQGIHEQYF.

The rearrangement links TRBV5-1 to TRBJ1-4, with D possibly TRBD1 on 5 matching bases. Germline V CDR1 and CDR2: SGHRS, YFSETQ. The CDR3 extends over 14 amino acids. Trimming pared 6 bases from V and 6 bases from J, leaving 15 bases between. The CDR3 coding sequence is TGCGCCAGCAACCTGGAAGTGGGGGATGAAAAACTGTTTTTT. It yields the protein CASNLEVGDEKLFF.

The rearrangement links TRBV18 to TRBJ1-4, with D possibly being TRBD1 (5 bases). CDR3 length: 16 residues. Germline-derived CDR1 and CDR2 are KGHSH and LQKENI. Trimming took 2 bases from V and 5 from J, leaving 15 bases between them. Here the CDR3 DNA reads TGTGCCAGCTCACCAAACCTCGGGACGGGGAATGAAAAACTGTTTTTT. This sequence encodes CASSPNLGTGNEKLFF. The variable domain in full, completed from reference TRBV18 and TRBJ1-4, reads NAGVMQNPRHLVRRRGQEARLRCSPMKGHSHVYWYRQLPEEGLKFMVYLQKENIIDESGMPKERFSAEFPKEGPSILRIQQVVRGDSAAYFCASSPNLGTGNEKLFFGSGTQLSVL.

The chain combines TRBV6-5 with TRBJ2-2; D may be TRBD1 (6 bases). Trimming took 0 bases from V and 2 from J, leaving 10 bases between them. Germline lookup yields CDR1 MNHEY and CDR2 SVGAGI. The CDR3 covers 16 residues. CDR3: CASSYSQGGNTGELFF. For the CDR3, the DNA is TGTGCCAGCAGTTACTCGCAAGGGGGAAACACCGGGGAGCTGTTTTTT.

The J gene is TRBJ1-1, the V gene TRBV18; D remains unclear. V lost 2 bases, J lost 2 bases, and 6 bases lay in between. Germline V lookup: CDR1 KGHSH, CDR2 LQKENI. The CDR3 is 13 amino acids. This CDR3 is CASSPAVNTEAFF. CDR3 DNA: TGTGCCAGCTCACCAGCAGTCAACACTGAAGCTTTCTTT.

The gene calls are TRBV7-8 and TRBJ1-5; D gene unclear. The CDR3 totals 15 residues. Germline V gives CDR1 SGHVS, CDR2 FQNEAQ. V was shortened by 3 bases and J by 3 bases, with 12 bases between the two germline ends. CDR3 sequence: CASSLAGGFNQPQHF. As DNA, the CDR3 is TGTGCCAGCAGCTTGGCTGGTGGATTCAATCAGCCCCAGCATTTT.

The chain joins TRBV7-9 to TRBJ1-1; possibly TRBD1 for D (5 bases). Trimming took off 5 bases at V and 1 base at J, with 8 bases between the two ends. The CDR3 sequence is 13 residues long. CDR1 is SEHNR and CDR2 is FQNEAQ in the germline V gene (reference sequence). The CDR3 DNA reads TGTGCCAGCAGCCTTGGGGCGAACACTGAAGCTTTCTTT. It codes for CASSLGANTEAFF.

This chain connects TRBV4-1 to TRBJ1-3; D possibly corresponds to TRBD1 (6 bases). The CDR3 consists of 18 residues. From germline, CDR1 is MGHRA and CDR2 YSYEKL. V lost 0 bases and J 2 bases, leaving 17 bases between the germline ends. The CDR3 DNA follows: TGCGCCAGCAGCCAAGATTGGGGGGGCAAAGAGGCTGGAAACACCATATATTTT. Translation gives CASSQDWGGKEAGNTIYF.

This clone was seen a single time. The rearrangement uses TRBV11-3 and TRBJ2-1, with 8 bases identical to TRBD1. CDR1 and CDR2 from the germline V gene are SGHNT and YENEEA. After removal of 9 bases from V and 9 bases from J, the junction contained 10 bases not matched to a gene. This CDR3 is built from 13 residues. The CDR3 sequence is CASMGQVAGEQFF. The CDR3 DNA reads as TGTGCCAGTATGGGACAGGTCGCAGGTGAGCAGTTCTTC.

The chain has TRBV7-9 and TRBJ2-7, with TRBD2 identical over 13 bases. The CDR3 spans 16 residues. In germline, CDR1 is SEHNR, CDR2 FQNEAQ (reference sequence). V shed 5 bases, J shed 0 bases, and the junction held 4 bases outside the gene matches. This CDR3 is CASSPGLAGDSYEQYF. The CDR3 coding sequence is TGTGCCAGCAGCCCCGGACTAGCGGGAGACTCCTACGAGCAGTACTTC.

In its sample, this clone was seen once. The CDR3 here is CASSDPGQGALKNIQYF. The CDR3 DNA reads TGTGCCAGCAGCGACCCGGGACAGGGGGCCCTAAAAAACATTCAGTACTTC. This chain links TRBV9 with TRBJ2-4, with 12 bases that match TRBD1. This CDR3 is built from 17 residues. The V and J ends lost 3 bases and 4 bases, in that order; junction bases with no gene match: 8. CDR1 is SGDLS and CDR2 is YYNGEE in the germline V gene. Using reference TRBV9 and TRBJ2-4 for the parts outside the CDR3, the full variable domain is DSGVTQTPKHLITATGQRVTLRCSPRSGDLSVYWYQQSLDQGLQFLIQYYNGEERAKGNILERFSAQQFPDLHSELNLSSLELGDSALYFCASSDPGQGALKNIQYFGAGTRLSVL.

The rearrangement joins TRBV27 to TRBJ1-3; D uncertain. Trimming took off 6 bases at V and 0 bases at J, with 12 bases between the two ends. Germline CDR1 reads MNHEY; CDR2 reads SMNVEV (reference sequence). This CDR3 spans 15 amino acids. The chain's CDR3 is CASSIDGSSGNTIYF. DNA for the CDR3: TGTGCCAGCAGCATCGACGGCAGCTCTGGAAACACCATATATTTT.